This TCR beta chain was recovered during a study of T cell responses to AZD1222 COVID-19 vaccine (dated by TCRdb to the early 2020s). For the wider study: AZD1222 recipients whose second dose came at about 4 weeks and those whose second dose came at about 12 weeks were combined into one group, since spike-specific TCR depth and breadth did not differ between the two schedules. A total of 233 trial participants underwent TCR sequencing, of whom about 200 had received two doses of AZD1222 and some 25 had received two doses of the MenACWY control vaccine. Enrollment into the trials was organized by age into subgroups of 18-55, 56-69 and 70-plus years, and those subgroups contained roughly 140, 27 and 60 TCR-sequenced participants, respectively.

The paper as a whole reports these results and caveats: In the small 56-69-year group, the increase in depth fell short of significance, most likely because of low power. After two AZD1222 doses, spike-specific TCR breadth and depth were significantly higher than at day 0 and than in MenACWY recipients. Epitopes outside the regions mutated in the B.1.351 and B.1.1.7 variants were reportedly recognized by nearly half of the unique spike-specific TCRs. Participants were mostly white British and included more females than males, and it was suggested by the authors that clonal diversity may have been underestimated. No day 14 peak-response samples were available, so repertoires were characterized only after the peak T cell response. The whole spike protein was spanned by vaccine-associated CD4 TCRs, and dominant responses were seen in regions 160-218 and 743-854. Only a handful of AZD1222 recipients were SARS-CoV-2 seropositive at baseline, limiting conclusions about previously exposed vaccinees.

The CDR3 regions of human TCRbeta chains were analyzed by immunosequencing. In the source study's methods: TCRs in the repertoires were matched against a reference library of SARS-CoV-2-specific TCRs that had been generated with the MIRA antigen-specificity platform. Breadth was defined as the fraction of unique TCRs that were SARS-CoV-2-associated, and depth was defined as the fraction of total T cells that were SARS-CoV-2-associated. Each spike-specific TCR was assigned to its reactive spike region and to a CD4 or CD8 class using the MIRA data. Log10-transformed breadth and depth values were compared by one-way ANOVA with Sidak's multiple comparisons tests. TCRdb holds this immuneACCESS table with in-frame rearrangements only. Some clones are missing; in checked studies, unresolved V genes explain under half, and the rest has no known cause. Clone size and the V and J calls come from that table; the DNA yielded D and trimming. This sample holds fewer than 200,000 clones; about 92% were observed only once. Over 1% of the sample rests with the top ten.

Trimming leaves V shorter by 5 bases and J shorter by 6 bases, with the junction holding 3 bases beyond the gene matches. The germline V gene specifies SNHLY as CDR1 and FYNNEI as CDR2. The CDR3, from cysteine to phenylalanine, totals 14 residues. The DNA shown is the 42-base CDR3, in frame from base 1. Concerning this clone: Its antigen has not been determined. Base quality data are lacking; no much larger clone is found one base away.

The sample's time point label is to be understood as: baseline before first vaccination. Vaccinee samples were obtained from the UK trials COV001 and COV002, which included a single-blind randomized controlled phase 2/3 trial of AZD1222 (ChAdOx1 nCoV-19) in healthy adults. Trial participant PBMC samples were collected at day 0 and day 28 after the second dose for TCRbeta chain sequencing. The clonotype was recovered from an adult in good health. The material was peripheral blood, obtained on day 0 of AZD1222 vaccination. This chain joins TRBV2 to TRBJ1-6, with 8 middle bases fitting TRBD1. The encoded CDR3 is CASSRDRPNSPLHF. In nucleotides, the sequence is TGTGCCAGCAGTAGGGACAGGCCTAATTCACCCCTCCACTTT.